The 9 T cell receptor beta chains reported below all come from one sample, sequenced in a study of blood T cell repertoires in COVID-19. The assay was immunoSEQ multiplex PCR, and TCRdb's table has in-frame clones only and misses some. This sample yields around 190,000 clones, of which 70% to 90% are seen a single time; 15% to 20% belongs to the top ten. The specimen was peripheral blood. Receptor source: a man aged 50 to 60 with COVID-19, enrolled during active disease.

The chain couples TRBV24-1 to TRBJ2-6; D call uncertain. Looked up from germline, CDR1 is KGHDR and CDR2 is SFDVKD. Trimming took off 5 bases at V and 0 bases at J, with 4 bases between the two ends. The CDR3 is 14 residues long. The CDR3 DNA reads TGTGCCACCAGTGCGGGCTCTGGGGCCAACGTCCTGACTTTC. Protein sequence: CATSAGSGANVLTF.

The rearrangement joins TRBV18 to TRBJ1-2; a possible D gene is TRBD1 (5 bases). CDR3 length equals 15 residues. Germline CDR1 KGHSH, CDR2 LQKENI. V dropped 2 bases and J dropped 3 bases, with 13 bases sitting between them. The CDR3 nucleotides are TGTGCCAGCTCACCAGGCAGGGCGCCTGACTATGGCTACACCTTC. It yields the protein CASSPGRAPDYGYTF.

In DNA form, the CDR3 reads TGTGCCAGCAGCGCCCTGACTAGCGAGAGCACAGATACGCAGTATTTT. Protein: CASSALTSESTDTQYF. The chain recombines TRBV7-9 with TRBJ2-3; 8 bases agree with TRBD2. The CDR3 sequence is 16 residues long. Looked up from germline, CDR1 is SEHNR and CDR2 is FQNEAQ (reference sequence). V trimming: 5 bases; J trimming: 0 bases; junction bases outside the gene matches: 7.

This chain connects TRBV6-1 to TRBJ1-5; D gene unclear. Per the germline V gene, CDR1 is MNHNS and CDR2 is SASEGT. V lost 1 base, J lost 4 bases, and 5 bases lay in between. The length of the CDR3 is 13 residues. The CDR3 DNA sequence: TGTGCCAGCAGTGAAGGCGTAAATCAGCCCCAGCATTTT. Amino acids: CASSEGVNQPQHF.

V usage is TRBV29-1 and J usage is TRBJ2-4; tentatively, D is TRBD1 (6 bases). Trimming cost V 5 bases and J 6 bases, with 14 bases left between them. The CDR3 is 13 residues long. Germline V CDR1 and CDR2: SQVTM, ANQGSEA. The CDR3 protein is CSVYMGAGNIQYF. The DNA of the CDR3 is TGCAGCGTTTACATGGGGGCTGGAAACATTCAGTACTTC. The full variable domain, rest sourced from reference TRBV29-1 and TRBJ2-4, is SAVISQKPSRDICQRGTSLTIQCQVDSQVTMMFWYRQQPGQSLTLIATANQGSEATYESGFVIDKFPISRPNLTFSTLTVSNMSPEDSSIYLCSVYMGAGNIQYFGAGTRLSVL.

The chain carries TRBV7-2 and TRBJ1-5, with TRBD1 matching 9 bases. The CDR3 runs to 15 residues. J was trimmed by 6 bases and V by 5 bases; bases with no gene match: 8. Per the germline V gene, CDR1 is SGHTA and CDR2 is FQGNSA. Here the CDR3 reads CASSTQGAPGQPQHF. The CDR3, as DNA: TGTGCCAGCAGCACACAGGGGGCGCCCGGTCAGCCCCAGCATTTT.

This rearrangement joins TRBV7-8 to TRBJ2-2, with 11 bases aligning to TRBD2. V trimming: 7 bases; J trimming: 4 bases; junction bases outside the gene matches: 11. CDR3 length equals 17 residues. Germline assignment: CDR1 SGHVS and CDR2 FQNEAQ. CDR3 nucleotide sequence: TGTGCCAGCACCCTGGGCAGACTAGCGGGAATCACCGGGGAGCTGTTTTTT. Translating it yields CASTLGRLAGITGELFF.

This clone was seen more than once but under ten times. The rearrangement joins TRBV7-3 to TRBJ2-2, with 8 bases identical to TRBD2. The trim removed 1 base at V and 5 bases at J, leaving 6 bases unmatched. The CDR3 is 16 residues long. In germline, CDR1 is SGHTA, CDR2 FQGTGA. The CDR3 region has the DNA TGTGCCAGCAGCTTAAGTCCGGGAGGGCTGACCGGGGAGCTGTTTTTT. Its translation is CASSLSPGGLTGELFF.

This chain connects TRBV3-1 (or the pseudogene TRBV3-2) to TRBJ1-2; the match to TRBD1 covers 10 bases. CDR1 LGHDT and CDR2 YNNKEL come from the germline V gene (reference sequence). CDR3 length: 15 residues. The junction had 1 base not matched to a gene; V was cut back by 0 bases and J by 3 bases. The CDR3 sequence is CASSQDGTGDYGYTF. The CDR3, as DNA: TGTGCCAGCAGCCAAGACGGGACAGGGGACTATGGCTACACCTTC.